Described below is a single T cell receptor beta chain sequence and its context. Its antigen remains unidentified. The input lacks base qualities; no much larger clone sits a single base away. TCRbeta CDR3 regions were sequenced with the immunoSEQ Assay. After extraction, genomic DNA underwent amplification by bias-controlled multiplex PCR, followed by high-throughput sequencing. Per the authors' processing: Collapsing and filtering of sequences were performed to quantify the absolute abundance of each unique TCRbeta CDR3 region. T cell fraction was estimated by normalization of TCRbeta template counts to usable DNA, with usable DNA being measured through amplification of reference genes present in all nucleated cells. Repertoire TCRs were annotated as SARS-CoV-2-specific when V gene, CDR3 amino acid sequence and J gene were exactly matched to a known reactive TCR set. The reference SARS-CoV-2 TCR set came from MIRA and was filtered for enrichment in COVID-19-positive ImmuneCODE repertoires, removing public or cross-reactive TCRs. Using the MIRA antigens, annotated TCRs were further analysed by specific ORF or by position within an ORF. Breadth was defined as annotated unique rearrangements over total unique productive rearrangements; depth was the summed frequency of those rearrangements. TCR breadth was compared between groups using two-sided Wilcoxon rank-sum tests. The table comes from immuneACCESS by way of TCRdb, which keeps in-frame sequences with V and J called. Part of the clones is missing from these tables; in studies checked, under half for an unresolved V gene and the rest for unknown reasons. V, J and clone size are taken as reported in that table, and D and trimming were inferred from the DNA itself. This sample has approximately 300,000 clones in its table, and about 85% of those were observed once. Of the sample, around 2.2% is held by the ten largest clones.

The data stem from a study of Ad26.COV2.S vaccination and SARS-CoV-2 variants (dated by TCRdb to about 2021). Background on the whole study: Donors in the vaccine arm were drawn from COV1001, a phase I-IIa trial of Ad26.COV2.S in healthy adults that was multicentre, randomized, double-blind and placebo-controlled. TCRbeta repertoire sequencing was used to assess the specificity and breadth of SARS-CoV-2-reactive T cell receptors after Ad26.COV2.S vaccination. Investigators remained blinded to trial group allocation during experiments and outcome assessment. A total of about 30 samples were included in the TCR-sequenced set, comprising 19 Ad26.COV2.S vaccine recipients, 5 placebo recipients and 8 SARS-CoV-2 convalescent individuals. Dosing of Ad26.COV2.S was intramuscular, at either 5x10^10 or 1x10^11 viral particles, delivered as one shot or as two shots spaced 56 days apart. Participants in the trial were split at random into five groups of five each, receiving low-dose or high-dose Ad26.COV2.S once or twice, or else placebo on both occasions.

What this sample's treatment or condition label stands for: 15 to 20 received Ad26.COV2.S at low or high dose, single or two shots; about 5 received placebo; per-sample allocation not given. For vaccine and placebo recipients, the sequenced repertoires came from samples collected on day 63 after the first injection. Cohort 1b enrolled around 24 adults aged 18-55 years at a single site in Boston, USA, between 29 July and 7 August 2020. Ad26.COV2.S was a replication-incompetent adenovirus type 26 vector that expressed a prefusion-stabilized SARS-CoV-2 spike protein derived from the original Wuhan strain. Measured from the cysteine to the phenylalanine, the CDR3 is 14 residues long. Of all the DNA, just the CDR3 is kept, 42 bases in frame from base 1. The germline V gene (reference sequence) gives CDR1 as LGHDT and CDR2 as YNNKEL. V trim: 4 bases; J trim: 5 bases; unmatched bases: 7. What the work shows at the level of the full study, not this receptor alone: Substantial breadth of spike-specific CD8+ and CD4+ T cell responses was reported after vaccination. Comparing responses between vaccine doses or regimens was not something the study was powered to do. The authors noted that total T cell responses may have been underestimated by the TCR breadth and depth analyses. Non-spike TCR breadth was comparable between vaccine and placebo recipients, consistent with the vaccine containing only spike. Compared with placebo recipients, Ad26.COV2.S recipients showed higher spike-specific TCR breadth (P = 0.0014).

The V and J segments used are TRBV3-1 (or the pseudogene TRBV3-2) and TRBJ2-7; 8 central nucleotides agree with TRBD2. The specimen was peripheral blood, collected in a trial of Ad26.COV2.S vaccine versus placebo. This clonotype originated in a person aged 18-60 years who received the Ad26.COV2.S COVID-19 vaccine or a placebo. The DNA reads as follows: TGTGCCAGCAGCCTGGAGCGGGGGTTCAACGAGCAGTACTTC. It encodes CASSLERGFNEQYF.